Listed here are 20 T cell receptor beta chains from one sample, sequenced in a study of siplizumab effects on memory and regulatory T cells. Only in-frame clones appear in the TCRdb table, and some are missing; sequencing was by immunoSEQ multiplex PCR. The table has about 100,000 clones, about 93% seen once. The source material was Tregs sorted from blood. Receptors originate from a human donor in good health.

The CDR3 sequence is CASSRGTSGTDTQYF. DNA of the CDR3: TGTGCCAGCAGTCGCGGGACTAGCGGTACAGATACGCAGTATTTT. The gene calls are TRBV9 and TRBJ2-3; TRBD2 matches 11 bases. CDR1 is SGDLS and CDR2 is YYNGEE in the germline V gene. The length of the CDR3 is 15 residues. The V and J ends lost 5 bases and 3 bases, in that order; junction bases with no gene match: 5.

The chain joins TRBV18 to TRBJ2-6; the D is unclear. Looked up from germline, CDR1 is KGHSH and CDR2 is LQKENI. This CDR3 is built from 18 residues. Trimming took 1 base from V and 0 from J, leaving 13 bases between them. The CDR3 sequence: CASSPRRPLSSGANVLTF. In DNA, the CDR3 is TGTGCCAGCTCACCACGACGACCATTGAGCTCTGGGGCCAACGTCCTGACTTTC.

This clone was found once. The genes are TRBV2 and TRBJ2-7; possible D gene TRBD1, 6 bases. Germline V gives CDR1 SNHLY, CDR2 FYNNEI. V lost 8 bases to trimming and J lost 1 base, with 9 bases between them. The CDR3 totals 12 residues. The CDR3 loop reads CASSGQSYEQYF. Here the CDR3 DNA reads TGTGCCAGCTCCGGACAGTCCTACGAGCAGTACTTC.

The genes are TRBV27 and TRBJ1-2; TRBD1 aligns across 9 bases. Germline V CDR1 and CDR2: MNHEY, SMNVEV (reference sequence). The V gene end was trimmed by 6 bases and the J gene end by 4 bases; junction bases not matched to a gene: 9. The CDR3 is 15 amino acids. CDR3 in DNA: TGTGCCAGCAGCCCCGGGACAGGGAGTCTCTATGGCTACACCTTC. It specifies CASSPGTGSLYGYTF.

The rearrangement links TRBV5-4 to TRBJ1-2; 7 bases match TRBD1. The CDR3 runs 14 residues. Germline V gene lookup returns CDR1 SGHNT and CDR2 YYREEE (reference sequence). After removal of 4 bases from V and 8 bases from J, the junction contained 11 bases not matched to a gene. DNA of the CDR3: TGTGCCAGCAGCATACAGGGGACGATAGGAGGCTACACCTTC. Translated, it gives CASSIQGTIGGYTF.

The chain combines TRBV25-1 with TRBJ2-3; D unresolved. V shed 5 bases and J shed 1 base, with 13 bases lying between them. The CDR3 length is 15 residues. Germline values: CDR1 MGHDK, CDR2 SYGVNS. CDR3 DNA: TGTGCCAGCAGTCAAAGTCGTAAGGGCACAGATACGCAGTATTTT. It translates to CASSQSRKGTDTQYF.

The genes are TRBV5-1 and TRBJ2-3; D possibly corresponds to TRBD2 (5 bases). There are 16 residues in the CDR3. Trimming removed 0 bases from V and 0 bases from J, with 11 bases in between. Looked up from germline, CDR1 is SGHRS and CDR2 is YFSETQ. CDR3 nucleotides: TGCGCCAGCAGCTTGGCCCCAGCGGTTAGCACAGATACGCAGTATTTT. Its translation is CASSLAPAVSTDTQYF.

The CDR3, as DNA: TGTGCCAGCAGCGTGAGCTGGAGCTCCTACAATGAGCAGTTCTTC. Translation gives CASSVSWSSYNEQFF. The J gene is TRBJ2-1, the V gene TRBV9; D remains unclear. CDR1 and CDR2 from the germline V gene are SGDLS and YYNGEE. Trimming left V 2 bases short and J 0 bases short, with 9 bases between. The CDR3 covers 15 residues. Full variable domain (outside the CDR3, taken from reference TRBV9 and TRBJ2-1): DSGVTQTPKHLITATGQRVTLRCSPRSGDLSVYWYQQSLDQGLQFLIQYYNGEERAKGNILERFSAQQFPDLHSELNLSSLELGDSALYFCASSVSWSSYNEQFFGPGTRLTVL.

The chain is built from TRBV7-9 and TRBJ1-5, with D possibly being TRBD1 (6 bases). This CDR3 contains 15 residues. Trimming took off 2 bases at V and 2 bases at J, with 10 bases between the two ends. In germline, CDR1 is SEHNR, CDR2 FQNEAQ (reference sequence). CDR3 protein: CASSLSGAGNQPQHF. CDR3 bases: TGTGCCAGCAGCTTATCGGGGGCCGGCAATCAGCCCCAGCATTTT.

The CDR3 region is CASRRTGDDVNTEAFF. CDR3 bases: TGCGCCAGCAGGCGGACAGGGGATGACGTGAACACTGAAGCTTTCTTT. The gene calls are TRBV5-1 and TRBJ1-1, with 9 bases matching TRBD1. V lost 5 bases, J lost 0 bases, and 8 bases stayed unmatched. Germline loops: CDR1 SGHRS, CDR2 YFSETQ. The CDR3 consists of 16 residues.

The chain employs TRBV6-5 and TRBJ2-5; D not resolved. V dropped 0 bases and J dropped 2 bases, with 10 bases sitting between them. CDR3 length equals 15 residues. Germline values: CDR1 MNHEY, CDR2 SVGAGI. The CDR3 is CASSYSIRIQETQYF. The CDR3, as DNA: TGTGCCAGCAGTTACTCGATCCGCATTCAAGAGACCCAGTACTTC.

This chain joins TRBV19 and TRBJ1-2; 7 positions agree with TRBD1. This CDR3 has 13 residues. With 7 bases clipped from V and 8 bases from J, the junction kept 10 bases outside the gene matches. Germline CDR1 is LNHDA and CDR2 is SQIVND (reference sequence). The CDR3 reads CASKSRGMGGYTF. CDR3 nucleotide sequence: TGTGCCAGTAAAAGCAGGGGGATGGGCGGCTACACCTTC.

This sequence joins TRBV29-1 and TRBJ1-4; perhaps TRBD1 as D (5 bases). The V gene lost 1 base and the J gene lost 5 bases, with 14 bases spanning the gap. The CDR3 extends over 15 amino acids. CDR1 and CDR2 (germline): SQVTM, ANQGSEA. Here the CDR3 reads CSVEGTRSANEKLFF. The DNA of the CDR3 is TGCAGCGTTGAAGGGACAAGGAGCGCAAATGAAAAACTGTTTTTT.

The CDR3 loop is CASSQAGGSQPQHF. The CDR3 nucleotides read TGCGCCAGCAGCCAAGCGGGAGGGAGTCAGCCCCAGCATTTT. The chain recombines TRBV4-1 with TRBJ1-5, with D uncertain. The germline CDR1 and CDR2 sequences are MGHRA and YSYEKL. Trimming took 1 base from V and 6 from J, leaving 10 bases between them. The CDR3 has 14 amino acids.

The genes are TRBV6-5 and TRBJ2-7, with 8 bases that match TRBD2. Trimming took 0 bases from V and 12 from J; bases not matched to a gene: 13. This CDR3 is built from 15 residues. Germline V lookup: CDR1 MNHEY, CDR2 SVGAGI. This chain's CDR3 is CASSYSAGLAILMYF. CDR3 nucleotide sequence: TGTGCCAGCAGTTACTCGGCTGGACTAGCAATCTTAATGTACTTC.

The chain has TRBV5-6 and TRBJ1-2; TRBD1 aligns across 8 bases. CDR1 and CDR2 (germline): SGHDT, YYEEEE. After removal of 1 base from V and 7 bases from J, the junction contained 3 bases not matched to a gene. The CDR3 spans 13 residues. CDR3 nucleotide sequence: TGTGCCAGCAGCTTGTCCAGGGGGCTTGGCTACACCTTC. Translating it yields CASSLSRGLGYTF.

The chain links TRBV7-2 to TRBJ2-1; TRBD2 agrees at 10 bases. Trimming at V came to 0 bases and at J to 7 bases, leaving 6 bases not matched to a gene. The CDR3 sequence is 16 residues long. Germline loops: CDR1 SGHTA, CDR2 FQGNSA. CDR3 DNA: TGTGCCAGCAGCTTAGCCGGACTAGCGGTCGTTAATGAGCAGTTCTTC. This gives the protein CASSLAGLAVVNEQFF.

The chain uses TRBV5-4 and TRBJ1-1; D ambiguous. Trimming removed 3 bases at V and 1 base at J, with 10 bases between. CDR1 SGHNT and CDR2 YYREEE come from the germline V gene (reference sequence). This CDR3 has 14 amino acids. CDR3 loop: CASSWDSRNTEAFF. The CDR3, as DNA: TGTGCCAGCAGCTGGGATTCGAGGAACACTGAAGCTTTCTTT.

Notes on this clone: An end of the junction differs from the germline gene, which may be a read error. The chain has TRBV7-3 and TRBJ2-1; 11 positions agree with TRBD2. There are 16 residues in the CDR3. Germline CDR1 and CDR2: SGHTA and FQGTGA. Here the CDR3 reads CASSLTSGRAYNEQFF. The CDR3 nucleotides read TGTGCCAGCAGCTTAACTAGCGGGAGGGCCTATAATGAGCAGTTCTTC.

The gene calls are TRBV11-2 and TRBJ1-1; a weak D match, TRBD1 (6 bases). The CDR3 contains 16 residues. Germline CDR1 reads SGHAT; CDR2 reads FQNNGV. V lost 5 bases to trimming and J lost 1 base, with 17 bases between them. Here the CDR3 DNA reads TGTGCCAGCAGCATCAGGGGCTCCCGAGGGAACACTGAAGCTTTCTTT. It translates to CASSIRGSRGNTEAFF.